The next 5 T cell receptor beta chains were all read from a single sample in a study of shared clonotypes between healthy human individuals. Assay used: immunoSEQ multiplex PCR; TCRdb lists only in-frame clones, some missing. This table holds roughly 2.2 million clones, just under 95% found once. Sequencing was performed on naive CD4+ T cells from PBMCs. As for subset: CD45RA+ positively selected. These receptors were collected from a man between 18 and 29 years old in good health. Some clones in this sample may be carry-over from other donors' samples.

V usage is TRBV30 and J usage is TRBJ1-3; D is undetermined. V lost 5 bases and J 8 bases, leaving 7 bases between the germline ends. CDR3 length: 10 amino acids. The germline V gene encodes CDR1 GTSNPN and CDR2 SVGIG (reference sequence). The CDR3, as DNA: TGTGCCTGGGCGGCGGACACCATATATTTT. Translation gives CAWAADTIYF.

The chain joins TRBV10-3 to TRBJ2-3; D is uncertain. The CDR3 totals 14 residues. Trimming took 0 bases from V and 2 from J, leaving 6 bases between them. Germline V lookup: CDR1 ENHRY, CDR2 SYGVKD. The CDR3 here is CAISESATTDTQYF. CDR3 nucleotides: TGTGCCATCAGTGAGTCGGCAACCACAGATACGCAGTATTTT.

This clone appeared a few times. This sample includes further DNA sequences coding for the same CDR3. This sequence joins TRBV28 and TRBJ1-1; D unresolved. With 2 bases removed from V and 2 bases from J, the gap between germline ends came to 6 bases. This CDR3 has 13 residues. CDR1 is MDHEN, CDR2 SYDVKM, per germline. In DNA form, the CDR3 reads TGTGCCAGCAGTTTAGTCAGAAACACTGAAGCTTTCTTT. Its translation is CASSLVRNTEAFF. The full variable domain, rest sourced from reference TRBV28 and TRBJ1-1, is DVKVTQSSRYLVKRTGEKVFLECVQDMDHENMFWYRQDPGLGLRLIYFSYDVKMKEKGDIPEGYSVSREKKERFSLILESASTNQTSMYLCASSLVRNTEAFFGQGTRLTVV.

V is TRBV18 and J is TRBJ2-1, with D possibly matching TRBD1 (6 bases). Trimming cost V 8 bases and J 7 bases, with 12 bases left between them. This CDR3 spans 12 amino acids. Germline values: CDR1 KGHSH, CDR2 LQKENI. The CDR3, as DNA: TGTGCCAGCACGGACAGTCGTAATGAGCAGTTCTTC. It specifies CASTDSRNEQFF. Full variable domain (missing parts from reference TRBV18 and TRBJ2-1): NAGVMQNPRHLVRRRGQEARLRCSPMKGHSHVYWYRQLPEEGLKFMVYLQKENIIDESGMPKERFSAEFPKEGPSILRIQQVVRGDSAAYFCASTDSRNEQFFGPGTRLTVL.

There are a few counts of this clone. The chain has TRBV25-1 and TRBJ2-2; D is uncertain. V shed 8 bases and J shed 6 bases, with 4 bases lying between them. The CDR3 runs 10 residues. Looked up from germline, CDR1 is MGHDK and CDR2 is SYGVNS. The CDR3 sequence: CASLPGELFF. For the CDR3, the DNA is TGTGCCAGCCTGCCCGGGGAGCTGTTTTTT.